The 29 T cell receptor beta chains given below trace back to one sample, sequenced in a study of cytomegalovirus exposure and HLA in healthy donors. PCR used 60 Vbeta primers and 13 Jbeta primers. Method: immunoSEQ multiplex PCR; TCRdb's copy keeps in-frame clones and lacks some. The table includes about 89,000 clones, roughly three quarters detected once. The sequencing sample was made of PBMCs. Receptors were obtained from a man aged 30 to 39 in good health and CMV-seronegative.

The table lists this clone with a few counts. V usage is TRBV6-5 and J usage is TRBJ2-7, with TRBD1 matching 7 bases. Losses at the gene ends were 7 bases for V and 0 bases for J; bases not matched to a gene: 9. CDR3 length: 15 residues. Germline CDR1 MNHEY, CDR2 SVGAGI. CDR3 in amino acids: CASKIEGAGSYEQYF. CDR3 in DNA: TGTGCCAGCAAAATCGAGGGGGCGGGCTCCTACGAGCAGTACTTC.

This chain links TRBV2 with TRBJ1-5, with a weak D call TRBD1 (5 bases). V shed 0 bases and J shed 3 bases, with 15 bases lying between them. The CDR3 consists of 17 residues. Germline V lookup: CDR1 SNHLY, CDR2 FYNNEI. DNA for the CDR3: TGTGCCAGCAGTGAAGCGGCAGGGTTGGGTAACAATCAGCCCCAGCATTTT. This codes for CASSEAAGLGNNQPQHF.

The chain has TRBV6-5 and TRBJ1-1, with TRBD1 identical over 8 bases. With 7 bases clipped from V and 5 bases from J, the junction kept 12 bases outside the gene matches. The CDR3 runs 15 residues. Germline loops: CDR1 MNHEY, CDR2 SVGAGI. The CDR3 protein is CASTTEQGAWTEAFF. CDR3 DNA: TGTGCCAGCACAACCGAGCAGGGGGCTTGGACTGAAGCTTTCTTT.

V gene TRBV10-2 combines with J gene TRBJ1-1, with 7 positions matching TRBD1. V lost 6 bases and J lost 1; bases outside the gene matches: 5. The CDR3 extends over 14 amino acids. Germline V gene data show CDR1 as WSHSY and CDR2 as SAAADI. CDR3 sequence: CASRRTGRNTEAFF. The CDR3 DNA is TGCGCCAGCAGACGGACAGGCCGGAACACTGAAGCTTTCTTT.

This chain joins TRBV5-4 and TRBJ1-1, with a weak D call TRBD1 (5 bases). The CDR3 has 16 amino acids. Germline V gene data show CDR1 as SGHNT and CDR2 as YYREEE (reference sequence). Trimming shortened V by 1 base and J by 3 bases, and 16 bases separated the two germline ends. CDR3: CASSLLGIGGHTEAFF. CDR3 coding DNA: TGTGCCAGCAGCTTGCTTGGAATCGGGGGACACACTGAAGCTTTCTTT.

This clone was seen a few times. The rearrangement links TRBV11-2 to TRBJ2-1, with D perhaps TRBD2 (6 bases). Deletions cut 3 bases from V and 10 bases from J, with 10 bases between. This CDR3 has 12 residues. The germline gives CDR1 SGHAT, CDR2 FQNNGV. The CDR3 bases are TGTGCCAGCAGCTTGGCGGGATGGGAGCAGTTCTTC. It encodes CASSLAGWEQFF.

As for this clone: Other DNA sequences within the sample encode an identical CDR3. V usage is TRBV28 and J usage is TRBJ2-7, with no clear D. V was pared by 2 bases and J by 1 base, with 6 bases between. This CDR3 has 13 amino acids. Germline V lookup: CDR1 MDHEN, CDR2 SYDVKM. The CDR3 DNA reads as TGTGCCAGCAGTTTACCCGGGTCCTACGAGCAGTACTTC. Translation: CASSLPGSYEQYF.

This clone was found a few times. The CDR3 DNA sequence: TGTGCCAGCAGCTTCGACAGGGCTCAGCCCCAGCATTTT. It is translated as CASSFDRAQPQHF. The chain combines TRBV7-2 with TRBJ1-5; 7 nucleotides line up with TRBD1. After removal of 3 bases from V and 6 bases from J, the junction contained 2 bases not matched to a gene. Germline CDR1 reads SGHTA; CDR2 reads FQGNSA. The CDR3 contains 13 residues.

The sample holds a few counts of this clone. This chain joins TRBV6-6 and TRBJ2-5; TRBD2 agrees at 10 bases. Germline V gives CDR1 MNHNY, CDR2 SVGAGI (reference sequence). Losses at the gene ends were 7 bases for V and 5 bases for J; bases not matched to a gene: 10. The CDR3 totals 15 residues. The CDR3 spells CASIGSGGIFETQYF. CDR3 coding DNA: TGTGCCAGCATTGGTAGCGGGGGGATATTTGAGACCCAGTACTTC.

The CDR3 nucleotides are TGCGCCAGCAGCCAAGATGTCCAGGATGGCTACACCTTC. This codes for CASSQDVQDGYTF. The V and J genes are TRBV4-3 and TRBJ1-2; D is uncertain. This CDR3 contains 13 residues. Germline V lookup: CDR1 LGHNA, CDR2 YSLEER. V lost 0 bases and J lost 6, with 8 bases in between.

Turning to this clone: The same CDR3 can be traced to other DNA sequences in this sample. The gene calls are TRBV10-3 and TRBJ2-7; D is ambiguous. Trimming cost V 0 bases and J 6 bases, with 9 bases left between them. CDR1 is ENHRY and CDR2 is SYGVKD in the germline V gene. This CDR3 is built from 13 residues. The CDR3 here is CAISESPGLEQYF. The CDR3 DNA reads as TGTGCCATCAGTGAGTCTCCGGGTCTCGAGCAGTACTTC.

V usage is TRBV6-1 and J usage is TRBJ1-5, with no clear D. This CDR3 spans 13 amino acids. Germline V gene data show CDR1 as MNHNS and CDR2 as SASEGT. Between the trimmed V and J ends, which lost 0 bases and 5 bases, there was a span of 5 bases. The CDR3 DNA follows: TGTGCCAGCAGTGAAGCGAGGGATCAGCCCCAGCATTTT. Its translation: CASSEARDQPQHF.

This clone was recorded a few times. The V and J genes are TRBV4-3 and TRBJ1-2, with D tentatively TRBD1 (6 bases). V lost 1 base and J lost 2, with 17 bases in between. CDR3 length: 17 amino acids. Germline V gives CDR1 LGHNA, CDR2 YSLEER. CDR3 loop: CASSQAYVGQKNYGYTF. The CDR3 DNA is TGCGCCAGCAGCCAAGCGTATGTCGGACAGAAGAACTATGGCTACACCTTC.

The rearrangement joins TRBV2 to TRBJ2-1; 7 bases match TRBD2. The CDR3 runs to 13 residues. CDR1 and CDR2 (germline): SNHLY, FYNNEI. V lost 6 bases and J lost 3; bases outside the gene matches: 2. CDR3 nucleotide sequence: TGTGCCAGCAGGCGGGAGCGCTACAATGAGCAGTTCTTC. This sequence encodes CASRRERYNEQFF. The whole variable domain, filled in from reference TRBV2 and TRBJ2-1, reads EPEVTQTPSHQVTQMGQEVILRCVPISNHLYFYWYRQILGQKVEFLVSFYNNEISEKSEIFDDQFSVERPDGSNFTLKIRSTKLEDSAMYFCASRRERYNEQFFGPGTRLTVL.

This chain links TRBV18 with TRBJ2-7; 8 nucleotides line up with TRBD2. Losses at the gene ends were 8 bases for V and 2 bases for J; bases not matched to a gene: 5. Germline values: CDR1 KGHSH, CDR2 LQKENI. This CDR3 has 13 residues. DNA for the CDR3: TGTGCCAGCGCCGGGGGGGCGACCTACGAGCAGTACTTC. Translated: CASAGGATYEQYF. The variable domain in full, completed from reference TRBV18 and TRBJ2-7, reads NAGVMQNPRHLVRRRGQEARLRCSPMKGHSHVYWYRQLPEEGLKFMVYLQKENIIDESGMPKERFSAEFPKEGPSILRIQQVVRGDSAAYFCASAGGATYEQYFGPGTRLTVT.

The chain carries TRBV7-9 and TRBJ2-6; 11 bases line up with TRBD2. Germline lookup yields CDR1 SEHNR and CDR2 FQNEAQ (reference sequence). The ends lost 5 bases at V and 2 bases at J; junction bases unmatched: 8. The CDR3 consists of 18 residues. For the CDR3, the DNA is TGTGCCAGCAGCACCTCGGTAGCGGGAGGGGCTGGGGCCAACGTCCTGACTTTC. Its protein is CASSTSVAGGAGANVLTF.

The count of this clone is one. The chain couples TRBV5-6 to TRBJ2-1, with D tentatively TRBD2 (5 bases). Germline-derived CDR1 and CDR2 are SGHDT and YYEEEE. The V end was cut by 4 bases, the J end by 7 bases, with 24 bases between. The CDR3 is made up of 17 amino acids. Here the CDR3 reads CASSPYTGMPMWNEQFF. CDR3 coding DNA: TGTGCCAGCAGCCCATATACCGGGATGCCCATGTGGAATGAGCAGTTCTTC. The full variable domain, in which reference TRBV5-6 and TRBJ2-1 provide the parts outside the CDR3, is DAGVTQSPTHLIKTRGQQVTLRCSPKSGHDTVSWYQQALGQGPQFIFQYYEEEERQRGNFPDRFSGHQFPNYSSELNVNALLLGDSALYLCASSPYTGMPMWNEQFFGPGTRLTVL.

The genes are TRBV5-5 and TRBJ1-2; 8 bases map to TRBD1. This CDR3 has 15 residues. The V gene's germline CDR1 is SGHKS and CDR2 YYEKEE (reference sequence). The J segment lost 2 bases and the V segment lost 3 bases, leaving 6 bases of the junction unmatched. The CDR3 DNA follows: TGTGCCAGCAGCTACAGGGGGGACAAGAACTATGGCTACACCTTC. It is translated as CASSYRGDKNYGYTF. The full variable domain, completed using reference TRBV5-5 and TRBJ1-2, is DAGVTQSPTHLIKTRGQQVTLRCSPISGHKSVSWYQQVLGQGPQFIFQYYEKEERGRGNFPDRFSARQFPNYSSELNVNALLLGDSALYLCASSYRGDKNYGYTFGSGTRLTVV.

The rearrangement uses TRBV19 and TRBJ1-6, with D perhaps TRBD1 (5 bases). Trimming took 7 bases from V and 10 from J, leaving 11 bases between them. This CDR3 is 12 amino acids long. In germline, CDR1 is LNHDA, CDR2 SQIVND (reference sequence). The CDR3 region is CASTAGISPLHF. The DNA for the CDR3 is TGTGCCAGTACGGCAGGGATCTCACCCCTCCACTTT.

The chain employs TRBV10-1 and TRBJ2-4, with D tentatively TRBD2 (6 bases). Germline loops: CDR1 WNHNN, CDR2 SYGVQD (reference sequence). The CDR3 contains 16 residues. V was clipped by 0 bases and J by 5 bases, with 14 bases between them. CDR3: CASSESPQGGQNIQYF. CDR3 DNA sequence: TGCGCCAGCAGTGAGTCGCCTCAGGGAGGTCAAAACATTCAGTACTTC.

The genes are TRBV28 and TRBJ2-2; tentative D call: TRBD2 (5 bases). V was pared by 6 bases and J by 4 bases, with 9 bases between. CDR3 size: 13 residues. Germline V gene lookup returns CDR1 MDHEN and CDR2 SYDVKM. CDR3 protein: CASREGSTGELFF. CDR3 DNA: TGTGCCAGCAGAGAGGGAAGCACCGGGGAGCTGTTTTTT.

The genes are TRBV10-1 and TRBJ2-1; tentatively, D is TRBD2 (6 bases). The CDR3 is 12 amino acids. Germline V gene data show CDR1 as WNHNN and CDR2 as SYGVQD (reference sequence). The V gene lost 0 bases and the J gene lost 15 bases, with 12 bases spanning the gap. CDR3 protein: CASSESTGRSFF. Written as DNA, the CDR3 is TGCGCCAGCAGTGAGTCGACGGGGAGGTCGTTCTTC.

The chain is built from TRBV9 and TRBJ2-3; D might be TRBD1 (5 bases). Germline V gene sequence: CDR1 SGDLS, CDR2 YYNGEE. The CDR3 has 16 residues. The V gene lost 4 bases and the J gene lost 1 base, with 16 bases spanning the gap. CDR3 sequence reads: CASSSLTAWGTDTQYF. Here the CDR3 DNA reads TGTGCCAGCAGCAGCCTGACAGCCTGGGGCACAGATACGCAGTATTTT.

This clone was picked up one time. The J gene is TRBJ1-2, the V gene TRBV9; TRBD1 is a possible D gene (6 bases). This CDR3 spans 16 amino acids. V was cut by 1 base and J by 3 bases, with 16 bases left in between. Germline CDR1 SGDLS, CDR2 YYNGEE. Here the CDR3 DNA reads TGTGCCAGCAGCGTATCCGGGCAGGGGCCCGACTATGGCTACACCTTC. Protein product: CASSVSGQGPDYGYTF.

This chain links TRBV29-1 with TRBJ1-2; the D gene is possibly TRBD1 (6 bases). V was trimmed by 6 bases and J by 4 bases, leaving 12 bases between them. Germline V gene data show CDR1 as SQVTM and CDR2 as ANQGSEA. The CDR3 is 12 residues long. The CDR3 sequence: CSVVRGGYGYTF. The CDR3 bases are TGCAGCGTCGTGAGGGGGGGCTATGGCTACACCTTC.

The chain couples TRBV5-6 to TRBJ1-6, with D perhaps matching TRBD1 (6 bases). CDR3 length: 15 amino acids. V lost 1 base and J lost 5, with 10 bases in between. Germline V CDR1 and CDR2: SGHDT, YYEEEE. The CDR3 loop reads CASSLSPGDNSPLHF. The DNA for the CDR3 is TGTGCCAGCAGCTTGTCCCCAGGGGATAATTCACCCCTCCACTTT.

In this sample, this clone turned up a few times. The rearrangement uses TRBV10-2 and TRBJ2-7; 9 bases fit TRBD1. The trim removed 2 bases at V and 9 bases at J, leaving 5 bases unmatched. Germline V lookup: CDR1 WSHSY, CDR2 SAAADI. This CDR3 has 13 amino acids. The CDR3: CASSEGDRARQYF. DNA of the CDR3: TGCGCCAGCAGTGAGGGGGACAGGGCCCGGCAGTACTTC.

This clone was seen only once. J is TRBJ1-1 and V is TRBV4-2, with TRBD1 as a possible D gene (5 bases). The CDR3 has 15 residues. Germline CDR1 reads LGHNA; CDR2 reads YNFKEQ. The germline V and J ends were trimmed by 1 base and 0 bases, with 9 bases remaining between them. The CDR3 loop reads CASSQVGAMNTEAFF. Written as DNA, the CDR3 is TGTGCCAGCAGCCAAGTTGGGGCTATGAACACTGAAGCTTTCTTT.

The chain recombines TRBV5-1 with TRBJ2-7, with a weak D call TRBD1 (6 bases). V was trimmed by 4 bases and J by 3 bases, leaving 17 bases between them. In germline, CDR1 is SGHRS, CDR2 YFSETQ. CDR3 length equals 15 residues. The CDR3 sequence: CASSRFGTKSYEQYF. The CDR3 nucleotides are TGCGCCAGCAGCCGTTTCGGGACAAAAAGCTACGAGCAGTACTTC. Using reference TRBV5-1 and TRBJ2-7 for the parts outside the CDR3, the full variable domain is KAGVTQTPRYLIKTRGQQVTLSCSPISGHRSVSWYQQTPGQGLQFLFEYFSETQRNKGNFPGRFSGRQFSNSRSEMNVSTLELGDSALYLCASSRFGTKSYEQYFGPGTRLTVT.